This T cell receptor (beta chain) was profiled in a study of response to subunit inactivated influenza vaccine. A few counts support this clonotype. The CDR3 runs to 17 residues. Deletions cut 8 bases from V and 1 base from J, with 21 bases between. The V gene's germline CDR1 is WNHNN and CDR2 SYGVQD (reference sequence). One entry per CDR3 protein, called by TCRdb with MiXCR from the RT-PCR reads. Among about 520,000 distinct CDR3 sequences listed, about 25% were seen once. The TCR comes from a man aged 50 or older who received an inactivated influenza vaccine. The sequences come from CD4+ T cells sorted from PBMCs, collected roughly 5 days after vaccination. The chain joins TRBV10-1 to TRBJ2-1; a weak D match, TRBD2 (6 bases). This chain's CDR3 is CASLRASEKASYNEQFF. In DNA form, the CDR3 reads TGCGCCAGCCTTAGGGCTAGCGAAAAGGCGTCCTACAATGAGCAGTTCTTC.